Shown below are 27 T cell receptor beta chains from a single sample sequenced in a study of T cell responses to AZD1222 COVID-19 vaccine. Here immunoSEQ multiplex PCR was the method, and the copy in TCRdb shows in-frame clones only, minus some. The sample has some 150,000 clones; more than 85% are singletons. Sample: peripheral blood, taken 28 days after the second AZD1222 dose. These receptors all stem from an adult who received the AZD1222 COVID-19 vaccine.

This chain uses TRBV24-1 with TRBJ2-1, with unresolved D. Between the trimmed V and J ends, which lost 2 bases and 0 bases, there was a span of 10 bases. The CDR3 consists of 16 residues. Germline V gene data show CDR1 as KGHDR and CDR2 as SFDVKD. CDR3 coding DNA: TGTGCCACCAGTGATTACTCCAAGGCCTCCTACAATGAGCAGTTCTTC. It encodes CATSDYSKASYNEQFF.

This sequence joins TRBV7-9 and TRBJ2-5; D gene ambiguous. Germline V gives CDR1 SEHNR, CDR2 FQNEAQ (reference sequence). V dropped 0 bases and J dropped 5 bases, with 10 bases sitting between them. The CDR3 runs 14 residues. CDR3 in amino acids: CASSLAGVGETQYF. CDR3 sequence (DNA): TGTGCCAGCAGCTTAGCAGGTGTGGGGGAGACCCAGTACTTC.

This chain links TRBV19 with TRBJ1-2, with D hard to call. Germline-derived CDR1 and CDR2 are LNHDA and SQIVND (reference sequence). The CDR3 has 12 amino acids. V was pared by 5 bases and J by 2 bases, with 6 bases between. CDR3 sequence reads: CASSPANYGYTF. DNA of the CDR3: TGTGCCAGTAGTCCAGCCAACTATGGCTACACCTTC.

The chain couples TRBV13 to TRBJ2-7; 9 positions match TRBD2. V lost 6 bases, J lost 2 bases, and 5 bases stayed unmatched. Per the germline V gene, CDR1 is PRHDT and CDR2 is FYEKMQ (reference sequence). The CDR3 loop spans 14 amino acids. The CDR3 reads CASSHSGRPYEQYF. DNA for the CDR3: TGTGCCAGCAGTCATAGCGGGAGACCCTACGAGCAGTACTTC.

The chain has TRBV5-4 and TRBJ1-1; D is unresolved. This CDR3 spans 12 amino acids. Trimming shortened V by 4 bases and J by 3 bases, and 7 bases separated the two germline ends. Germline V gene lookup returns CDR1 SGHNT and CDR2 YYREEE (reference sequence). The CDR3 sequence: CASSALHTEAFF. CDR3 in DNA: TGTGCCAGCAGCGCACTTCACACTGAAGCTTTCTTT.

The chain joins TRBV18 to TRBJ1-1; 8 bases agree with TRBD1. Germline V CDR1 and CDR2: KGHSH, LQKENI. The V and J ends lost 3 bases and 2 bases, in that order; junction bases with no gene match: 17. The CDR3 has 19 amino acids. The CDR3 here is CASSPRTGRDLGSNTEAFF. The CDR3 DNA reads as TGTGCCAGCTCACCGAGGACAGGGAGGGACCTAGGGAGTAACACTGAAGCTTTCTTT.

The chain links TRBV7-7 to TRBJ2-2; possible D gene TRBD2, 5 bases. This CDR3 comprises 15 residues. Deletions cut 2 bases from V and 7 bases from J, with 14 bases between. Per the germline V gene, CDR1 is SSHAT and CDR2 is FNYEAQ (reference sequence). The CDR3 region is CASSLTNGNVGELFF. The CDR3 DNA reads as TGTGCCAGCAGCTTAACAAACGGGAACGTCGGGGAGCTGTTTTTT.

The chain has TRBV5-5 and TRBJ2-1, with D perhaps TRBD2 (6 bases). CDR1 is SGHKS and CDR2 is YYEKEE in the germline V gene (reference sequence). V gave up 1 base and J gave up 9 bases, with 8 bases separating them. The CDR3 spans 12 residues. The CDR3 is CASSLRGGEQFF. DNA for the CDR3: TGTGCCAGCAGCTTGAGGGGAGGTGAGCAGTTCTTC.

The chain carries TRBV19 and TRBJ1-3; no clear D. The germline V and J ends were trimmed by 3 bases and 0 bases, with 15 bases remaining between them. Looked up from germline, CDR1 is LNHDA and CDR2 is SQIVND (reference sequence). The CDR3 consists of 17 residues. CDR3 in amino acids: CASSIEGRTSSGNTIYF. The CDR3 nucleotides read TGTGCCAGTAGTATTGAGGGCAGGACTAGCTCTGGAAACACCATATATTTT.

V gene TRBV27 combines with J gene TRBJ2-1, with 7 positions matching TRBD2. CDR3 length: 15 amino acids. The V segment lost 4 bases and the J segment 5 bases; nucleotides outside the gene matches: 8. Germline V lookup: CDR1 MNHEY, CDR2 SMNVEV (reference sequence). This CDR3 reads CASSYPGRADNEQFF. CDR3 in DNA: TGTGCCAGCAGTTACCCGGGGAGGGCCGACAATGAGCAGTTCTTC.

The DNA for the CDR3 is TGTGCCAGCTCACTCGGGACTACCTCTCTCGAGCAGTACTTC. The encoded protein is CASSLGTTSLEQYF. The chain joins TRBV18 to TRBJ2-7; TRBD2 aligns across 7 bases. The length of the CDR3 is 14 residues. CDR1 KGHSH and CDR2 LQKENI come from the germline V gene. Losses at the gene ends were 4 bases for V and 6 bases for J; bases not matched to a gene: 9.

A single count supports this clone. The chain has TRBV9 and TRBJ2-7, with D perhaps TRBD1 (5 bases). Germline CDR1 and CDR2: SGDLS and YYNGEE. V was trimmed by 0 bases and J by 5 bases, leaving 9 bases between them. The CDR3 contains 13 residues. The CDR3 nucleotides are TGTGCCAGCAGCGTAGAACCCAGGGACGAGCAGTACTTC. This codes for CASSVEPRDEQYF.

The chain couples TRBV15 to TRBJ1-4; weak D call: TRBD1 (5 bases). The CDR3 is 15 residues long. The germline V and J ends were trimmed by 0 bases and 7 bases, with 12 bases remaining between them. CDR1 and CDR2 (germline): LNHNV, YYDKDF (reference sequence). CDR3 DNA: TGTGCCACCAGCAGAGACCCCGTGGGGGGTGAAAAACTGTTTTTT. Amino acids: CATSRDPVGGEKLFF.

The chain links TRBV9 to TRBJ1-4; D may be TRBD1 (6 bases). Trimming removed 0 bases from V and 3 bases from J, with 6 bases in between. This CDR3 has 14 residues. Germline CDR1 and CDR2: SGDLS and YYNGEE. The CDR3: CASSVAGANEKLFF. In DNA, the CDR3 is TGTGCCAGCAGCGTAGCAGGGGCTAATGAAAAACTGTTTTTT. Full variable domain (missing parts from reference TRBV9 and TRBJ1-4): DSGVTQTPKHLITATGQRVTLRCSPRSGDLSVYWYQQSLDQGLQFLIQYYNGEERAKGNILERFSAQQFPDLHSELNLSSLELGDSALYFCASSVAGANEKLFFGSGTQLSVL.

The chain carries TRBV28 and TRBJ1-1; no firm D call. CDR1 and CDR2 (germline): MDHEN, SYDVKM. V lost 2 bases and J lost 11, with 12 bases in between. The CDR3 runs 12 residues. CDR3 in DNA: TGTGCCAGCAGTTTAAGACCTGGCGGGGCTTTCTTT. Translating it yields CASSLRPGGAFF.

The rearrangement joins TRBV3-1 (or the pseudogene TRBV3-2) to TRBJ2-7, with D perhaps being TRBD1 or TRBD2 (5 bases each). Germline CDR1 is LGHDT and CDR2 is YNNKEL (reference sequence). The CDR3 is 14 residues long. V shed 3 bases and J shed 5 bases, with 14 bases lying between them. CDR3: CASSQGPAGNEQYF. The CDR3 DNA sequence: TGTGCCAGCAGCCAGGGGCCTGCGGGTAACGAGCAGTACTTC.

This clone was counted only a few times. The chain employs TRBV6-6 and TRBJ1-5; perhaps TRBD1 as D (5 bases). The V and J ends lost 5 bases and 0 bases respectively, with 17 bases between them. This CDR3 contains 17 residues. Germline CDR1 reads MNHNY; CDR2 reads SVGAGI (reference sequence). Here the CDR3 reads CASSPRGTGDSNQPQHF. The CDR3 DNA sequence: TGTGCCAGCAGTCCCCGGGGCACTGGGGATAGCAATCAGCCCCAGCATTTT.

This clone was counted a single time. The V gene is TRBV29-1, the J gene TRBJ2-7; 7 bases agree with TRBD1. Germline assignment: CDR1 SQVTM and CDR2 ANQGSEA. Trimming at V came to 7 bases and at J to 5 bases, leaving 14 bases not matched to a gene. The CDR3 runs to 14 residues. CDR3 DNA: TGCAGCGCCTTCTTCCGGGACAGCCTCAACGAGCAGTACTTC. It is translated as CSAFFRDSLNEQYF.

The V call is TRBV18, the J call TRBJ1-2, with 8 bases identical to TRBD1. The ends lost 5 bases at V and 8 bases at J; junction bases unmatched: 7. The CDR3 sequence is 13 residues long. CDR1 KGHSH and CDR2 LQKENI come from the germline V gene. CDR3 nucleotides: TGTGCCAGCTCATCGGACAGGGAAGGAGGCTACACCTTC. Its protein product is CASSSDREGGYTF.

The V and J genes are TRBV9 and TRBJ2-5; 15 positions match TRBD2. Trimming removed 0 bases from V and 5 bases from J; junction bases left unmatched: 2. There are 16 residues in the CDR3. The germline CDR1 and CDR2 sequences are SGDLS and YYNGEE. The DNA for the CDR3 is TGTGCCAGCAGCGTAGGGGGACTAGCGGGAGGTGAGACCCAGTACTTC. This sequence encodes CASSVGGLAGGETQYF.

The chain joins TRBV19 to TRBJ1-2; 7 nucleotides align to TRBD1. The CDR3 is 14 residues long. Germline CDR1 is LNHDA and CDR2 is SQIVND (reference sequence). The J segment lost 3 bases and the V segment lost 3 bases, leaving 4 bases of the junction unmatched. In DNA, the CDR3 is TGTGCCAGTAGTATTTTACAGGGGTACTATGGCTACACCTTC. Amino acid sequence: CASSILQGYYGYTF.

V usage is TRBV28 and J usage is TRBJ1-3, with unresolved D. V lost 8 bases and J lost 1, with 9 bases in between. The CDR3 is 13 amino acids. Germline CDR1 is MDHEN and CDR2 is SYDVKM. CDR3 protein: CASVTGSGNTIYF. The DNA of the CDR3 is TGTGCCAGCGTCACGGGATCTGGAAACACCATATATTTT.

This chain connects TRBV7-2 to TRBJ2-1; 12 positions match TRBD2. Germline CDR1 SGHTA, CDR2 FQGNSA. The junction had 9 bases not matched to a gene; V was cut back by 0 bases and J by 0 bases. The CDR3 has 20 amino acids. The CDR3 reads CASSLAETSGRGGSYNEQFF. The CDR3 coding sequence is TGTGCCAGCAGCTTAGCTGAGACTAGCGGGAGAGGGGGCTCCTACAATGAGCAGTTCTTC.

The V gene is TRBV2, the J gene TRBJ2-5; 11 bases fit TRBD2. With V trimmed by 5 bases and J by 3 bases, 5 bases remained unmatched. The CDR3 runs to 15 residues. Germline CDR1 and CDR2: SNHLY and FYNNEI. The CDR3 sequence is CASSIQGLAEETQYF. For the CDR3, the DNA is TGTGCCAGCAGTATCCAGGGACTAGCGGAAGAGACCCAGTACTTC. Filled out from reference TRBV2 and TRBJ2-5, the complete variable domain reads EPEVTQTPSHQVTQMGQEVILRCVPISNHLYFYWYRQILGQKVEFLVSFYNNEISEKSEIFDDQFSVERPDGSNFTLKIRSTKLEDSAMYFCASSIQGLAEETQYFGPGTRLLVL.

This chain connects TRBV7-9 to TRBJ1-1, with D unclear. V lost 5 bases and J lost 3, with 10 bases in between. The germline gives CDR1 SEHNR, CDR2 FQNEAQ (reference sequence). There are 13 residues in the CDR3. The CDR3 nucleotides read TGTGCCAGCAGCGCTACTATGGACACTGAAGCTTTCTTT. This gives the protein CASSATMDTEAFF.

V gene TRBV19 combines with J gene TRBJ1-2; 7 positions agree with TRBD1. The CDR3 consists of 15 residues. Losses at the gene ends were 4 bases for V and 5 bases for J; bases not matched to a gene: 10. Germline V CDR1 and CDR2: LNHDA, SQIVND (reference sequence). This CDR3 is CASSRQGPNLYGYTF. The CDR3 DNA follows: TGTGCCAGTAGTAGACAGGGTCCCAACCTTTATGGCTACACCTTC. Full variable domain (rest looked up from reference TRBV19 and TRBJ1-2): DGGITQSPKYLFRKEGQNVTLSCEQNLNHDAMYWYRQDPGQGLRLIYYSQIVNDFQKGDIAEGYSVSREKKESFPLTVTSAQKNPTAFYLCASSRQGPNLYGYTFGSGTRLTVV.

The gene calls are TRBV7-9 and TRBJ1-5; 7 positions agree with TRBD1. The germline V gene has CDR1 SEHNR and CDR2 FQNEAQ (reference sequence). The ends lost 5 bases at V and 2 bases at J; junction bases unmatched: 6. The CDR3 runs to 15 residues. This chain's CDR3 is CASSTTGAGNQPQHF. CDR3 sequence (DNA): TGTGCCAGCAGCACCACAGGGGCGGGCAATCAGCCCCAGCATTTT. The full variable domain, in which reference TRBV7-9 and TRBJ1-5 provide the parts outside the CDR3, is DTGVSQNPRHKITKRGQNVTFRCDPISEHNRLYWYRQTLGQGPEFLTYFQNEAQLEKSRLLSDRFSAERPKGSFSTLEIQRTEQGDSAMYLCASSTTGAGNQPQHFGDGTRLSIL.